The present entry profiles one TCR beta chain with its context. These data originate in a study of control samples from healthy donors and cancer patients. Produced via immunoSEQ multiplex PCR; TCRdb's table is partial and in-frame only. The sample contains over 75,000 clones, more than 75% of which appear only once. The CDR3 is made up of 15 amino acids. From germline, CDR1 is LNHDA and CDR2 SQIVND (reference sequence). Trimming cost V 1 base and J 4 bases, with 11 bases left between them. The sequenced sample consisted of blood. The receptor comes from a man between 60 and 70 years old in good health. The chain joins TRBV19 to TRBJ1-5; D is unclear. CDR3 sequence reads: CASSIVELRNQPQHF. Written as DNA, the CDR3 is TGTGCCAGTAGTATAGTTGAACTGAGGAATCAGCCCCAGCATTTT.